This TCR beta chain was captured in a study of cytomegalovirus exposure and HLA in healthy donors. J lost 5 bases, V lost 1 base, and 2 bases had no gene match. CDR1 and CDR2 (germline): SGHDT, YYEEEE. The CDR3 has 13 residues. PCR was performed using 60 Vbeta and 13 Jbeta primers. Some clones are missing from TCRdb's copy, which holds only in-frame ones; the method was immunoSEQ multiplex PCR. This sample has about 150,000 clones, with roughly 84% found just once. Specimen: PBMCs. The TCR was taken from a boy between 2 and 10 years old in good health and CMV-seronegative. V usage is TRBV5-6 and J usage is TRBJ1-1, with 7 bases aligning to TRBD1. In DNA, the CDR3 is TGTGCCAGCAGCTTGTTGACAGGGACTGAAGCTTTCTTT. Its translation is CASSLLTGTEAFF.